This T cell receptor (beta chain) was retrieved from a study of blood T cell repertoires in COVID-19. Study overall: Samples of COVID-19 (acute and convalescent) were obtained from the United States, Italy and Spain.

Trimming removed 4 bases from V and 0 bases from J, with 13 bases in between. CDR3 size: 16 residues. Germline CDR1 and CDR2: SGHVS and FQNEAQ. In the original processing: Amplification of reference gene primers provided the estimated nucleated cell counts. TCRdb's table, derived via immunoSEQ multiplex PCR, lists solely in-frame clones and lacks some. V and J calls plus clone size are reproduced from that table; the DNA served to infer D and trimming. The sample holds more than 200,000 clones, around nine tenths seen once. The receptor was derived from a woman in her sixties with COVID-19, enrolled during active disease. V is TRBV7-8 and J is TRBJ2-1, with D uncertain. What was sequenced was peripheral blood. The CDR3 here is CASSSVDSSSYNEQFF. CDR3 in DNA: TGTGCCAGCAGCTCCGTCGACTCTAGCTCCTACAATGAGCAGTTCTTC.